This T cell receptor (beta chain) was retrieved from a study of OX40 agonist ivuxolimab in advanced cancers. Study context: Dose-escalation patients suffered from hepatocellular carcinoma, melanoma, renal cell or head and neck cancer.

Germline lookup yields CDR1 SGHTA and CDR2 FQGNSA. This CDR3 has 15 amino acids. The junction had 12 bases not matched to a gene; V was cut back by 7 bases and J by 6 bases. Produced via immunoSEQ multiplex PCR; TCRdb's table is partial and in-frame only. Here the sample spans roughly 90,000 clones, approximately 91% being singletons. The chain is built from TRBV7-2 and TRBJ2-3; 8 bases map to TRBD1. This material consisted of CD4+ or CD8+ T cells sorted from blood, taken in a trial of the OX40 agonist ivuxolimab. The sequence derives from an adult with an advanced solid tumor such as melanoma, head and neck, liver or kidney cancer. The CDR3 is CASTKTGGPDDTQYF. For the CDR3, the DNA is TGTGCCAGCACCAAAACAGGGGGTCCGGATGATACGCAGTATTTT.